Below are 7 T cell receptor beta chains sequenced from a single sample in a study of blood T cell repertoires in COVID-19. Only in-frame clones appear in the TCRdb table, and some are missing; sequencing was by immunoSEQ multiplex PCR. Here the sample spans roughly 250,000 clones, more than 85% being singletons. Sample: peripheral blood. These receptors all come from a young man with acute or convalescent COVID-19.

The CDR3 region has the DNA TGTGCCAGCAGTAAGGGACAGCATAATGAAAAACTGTTTTTT. Protein sequence: CASSKGQHNEKLFF. The J gene is TRBJ1-4, the V gene TRBV2; TRBD1 matches at 7 bases. Trimming took 5 bases from V and 4 from J; bases not matched to a gene: 4. CDR1 SNHLY and CDR2 FYNNEI come from the germline V gene. The CDR3 runs 14 residues.

The CDR3 here is CASSTRAAGEQYF. CDR3 coding DNA: TGTGCCAGCAGCACCCGGGCTGCGGGGGAGCAGTACTTC. This chain uses TRBV3-1 (or the pseudogene TRBV3-2) with TRBJ2-7, with D possibly being TRBD2 (6 bases). From germline, CDR1 is LGHDT and CDR2 YNNKEL (reference sequence). Trimming stripped 5 bases from V and 7 bases from J, with 15 bases between. The CDR3 totals 13 residues.

The chain links TRBV14 to TRBJ1-2; possible D gene TRBD1, 5 bases. V was cut by 1 base and J by 5 bases, with 17 bases left in between. The germline gives CDR1 SGHDN, CDR2 FVKESK. CDR3 length: 16 amino acids. The CDR3 loop reads CASSQAWGEQTYGYTF. For the CDR3, the DNA is TGTGCCAGCAGCCAAGCCTGGGGGGAACAGACTTATGGCTACACCTTC. The full variable domain, rest sourced from reference TRBV14 and TRBJ1-2, is EAGVTQFPSHSVIEKGQTVTLRCDPISGHDNLYWYRRVMGKEIKFLLHFVKESKQDESGMPNNRFLAERTGGTYSTLKVQPAELEDSGVYFCASSQAWGEQTYGYTFGSGTRLTVV.

The V call is TRBV18, the J call TRBJ2-2, with D maybe TRBD2 (5 bases). The germline V gene has CDR1 KGHSH and CDR2 LQKENI. V lost 2 bases and J 5 bases, leaving 9 bases between the germline ends. The CDR3 totals 14 residues. The chain's CDR3 is CASSPLRGTGELFF. The DNA for the CDR3 is TGTGCCAGCTCACCATTACGGGGTACCGGGGAGCTGTTTTTT. Drawing the rest from reference TRBV18 and TRBJ2-2, the complete variable domain is NAGVMQNPRHLVRRRGQEARLRCSPMKGHSHVYWYRQLPEEGLKFMVYLQKENIIDESGMPKERFSAEFPKEGPSILRIQQVVRGDSAAYFCASSPLRGTGELFFGEGSRLTVL.

The CDR3 DNA follows: TGTGCCAGCAGTCCATCCCGGGATATGTCGGGGGAGCTGTTTTTT. Translation: CASSPSRDMSGELFF. The chain couples TRBV6-5 to TRBJ2-2; a possible D gene is TRBD2 (5 bases). The V and J ends lost 5 bases and 8 bases respectively, with 18 bases between them. The CDR3 extends over 15 amino acids. Per the germline V gene, CDR1 is MNHEY and CDR2 is SVGAGI.

The chain is built from TRBV5-1 and TRBJ2-7; the match to TRBD2 covers 7 bases. This CDR3 comprises 14 residues. CDR1 and CDR2 from the germline V gene are SGHRS and YFSETQ. With 4 bases clipped from V and 4 bases from J, the junction kept 8 bases outside the gene matches. CDR3 protein: CASSREGSPYEQYF. CDR3 coding DNA: TGCGCCAGCAGCAGGGAGGGTTCACCTTACGAGCAGTACTTC.

The chain uses TRBV28 and TRBJ1-1, with D uncertain. CDR3 length equals 15 residues. Looked up from germline, CDR1 is MDHEN and CDR2 is SYDVKM. V lost 3 bases to trimming and J lost 1 base, with 12 bases between them. In nucleotides, the CDR3 is TGTGCCAGCAGTTTTTCCGGGTCGGGGAACACTGAAGCTTTCTTT. It encodes CASSFSGSGNTEAFF.